The 12 T cell receptor beta chains given below trace back to one sample, sequenced in a study of shared clonotypes between healthy human individuals. Sequenced by immunoSEQ multiplex PCR; TCRdb stores in-frame clones only, minus some. The data contain about 1.5 million clones, 95% to 99% of them seen just once; the ten biggest clones take up roughly 0.42%. The sequenced sample consisted of naive CD4+ T cells sorted from blood. As for subset: CD45RA+ positively selected. The receptors shown here come from a man aged 25 to 40 in good health.

The chain links TRBV11-2 to TRBJ1-1, with D perhaps TRBD1 (5 bases). CDR3 length: 15 residues. The germline CDR1 and CDR2 sequences are SGHAT and FQNNGV. Trimming pared 5 bases from V and 2 bases from J, leaving 15 bases between. The CDR3 is CASSAGAGFNTEAFF. The CDR3 DNA reads as TGTGCCAGCAGCGCCGGGGCGGGGTTTAACACTGAAGCTTTCTTT.

V is TRBV10-1 and J is TRBJ2-1, with 9 bases aligning to TRBD1. Germline V gene lookup returns CDR1 WNHNN and CDR2 SYGVQD (reference sequence). V shed 0 bases and J 6 bases; nucleotides not matched to a gene: 0. This CDR3 region has 14 residues. In DNA, the CDR3 is TGCGCCAGCAGTGAGTCGGGACAGGGCAATGAGCAGTTCTTC. This sequence encodes CASSESGQGNEQFF.

This clone was seen once. The sample holds other DNA sequences that translate to the same CDR3. J is TRBJ2-6 and V is TRBV7-3; D not certain. The CDR3 loop spans 15 amino acids. V was cut by 2 bases and J by 0 bases, with 5 bases left in between. Per the germline V gene, CDR1 is SGHTA and CDR2 is FQGTGA. The CDR3 region has the DNA TGTGCCAGCAGCTTACTTGGCTCTGGGGCCAACGTCCTGACTTTC. As protein: CASSLLGSGANVLTF.

CDR3 region: CASSYSDRSSYNEQFF. CDR3 DNA: TGCGCCAGCAGTTATTCGGACAGATCATCCTACAATGAGCAGTTCTTC. This rearrangement joins TRBV5-1 to TRBJ2-1; tentatively, D is TRBD1 (6 bases). The germline gives CDR1 SGHRS, CDR2 YFSETQ. V was cut by 5 bases and J by 1 base, with 16 bases left in between. The CDR3 covers 16 residues.

The chain employs TRBV2 and TRBJ2-7, with TRBD2 matching over 9 bases. Per the germline V gene, CDR1 is SNHLY and CDR2 is FYNNEI. This CDR3 contains 14 residues. V lost 5 bases and J lost 4; bases outside the gene matches: 6. The CDR3 sequence is CASSPGLATYEQYF. CDR3 nucleotides: TGTGCCAGCAGTCCGGGACTAGCAACATACGAGCAGTACTTC.

J is TRBJ2-1 and V is TRBV5-1; D not certain. The CDR3 runs to 14 residues. The V and J ends lost 0 bases and 7 bases respectively, with 11 bases between them. CDR1 is SGHRS, CDR2 YFSETQ, per germline. CDR3 protein: CASSLALARNEQFF. Written as DNA, the CDR3 is TGCGCCAGCAGCTTGGCCCTGGCCAGGAATGAGCAGTTCTTC. Full variable domain (outside the CDR3, taken from reference TRBV5-1 and TRBJ2-1): KAGVTQTPRYLIKTRGQQVTLSCSPISGHRSVSWYQQTPGQGLQFLFEYFSETQRNKGNFPGRFSGRQFSNSRSEMNVSTLELGDSALYLCASSLALARNEQFFGPGTRLTVL.

The genes are TRBV2 and TRBJ2-1; 10 bases match TRBD2. V was pared by 6 bases and J by 8 bases, with 7 bases of the junction left unmatched. The CDR3 covers 14 residues. The germline V gene has CDR1 SNHLY and CDR2 FYNNEI. The CDR3 region is CASRGTSGMDEQFF. The DNA for the CDR3 is TGTGCCAGCAGGGGCACTAGCGGGATGGATGAGCAGTTCTTC.

The chain has TRBV28 and TRBJ1-1, with no clear D. CDR1 MDHEN and CDR2 SYDVKM come from the germline V gene. V was trimmed by 6 bases and J by 7 bases, leaving 12 bases between them. The CDR3 extends over 12 amino acids. The DNA of the CDR3 is TGTGCCAGCAGCCTGGTAGAAGGTGAAGCTTTCTTT. Protein sequence: CASSLVEGEAFF.

The J gene is TRBJ2-7, the V gene TRBV10-3; 8 bases are a match to TRBD2. Germline V gene data show CDR1 as ENHRY and CDR2 as SYGVKD. CDR3 size: 14 residues. The J segment lost 0 bases and the V segment lost 9 bases, leaving 7 bases of the junction unmatched. CDR3 bases: TGTGCCATTCGAACGGGACTAGTCTCCTACGAGCAGTACTTC. It codes for CAIRTGLVSYEQYF.

V gene TRBV19 combines with J gene TRBJ2-1; 11 nucleotides line up with TRBD1. The CDR3 extends over 18 amino acids. CDR1 and CDR2 (germline): LNHDA, SQIVND (reference sequence). The ends lost 4 bases at V and 0 bases at J; junction bases unmatched: 8. The CDR3 DNA follows: TGTGCCAGTAGTACCTCGGGACAGGGGGTCAGCTCCTACAATGAGCAGTTCTTC. Its translation is CASSTSGQGVSSYNEQFF.

The rearrangement links TRBV6-1 to TRBJ2-7; weak D call: TRBD2 (6 bases). In germline, CDR1 is MNHNS, CDR2 SASEGT. V lost 8 bases and J 5 bases, leaving 13 bases between the germline ends. The CDR3 consists of 12 residues. CDR3 coding DNA: TGTGCCAGCGCCAGGGAGGAGAACGAGCAGTACTTC. Translating it yields CASAREENEQYF.

V usage is TRBV7-8 and J usage is TRBJ1-2, with 7 bases identical to TRBD1. Germline V gene sequence: CDR1 SGHVS, CDR2 FQNEAQ. V lost 5 bases and J lost 4; bases outside the gene matches: 7. The CDR3 is made up of 14 amino acids. CDR3 loop: CASSRPGTAYGYTF. CDR3 coding DNA: TGTGCCAGCAGCAGACCCGGGACAGCCTATGGCTACACCTTC.